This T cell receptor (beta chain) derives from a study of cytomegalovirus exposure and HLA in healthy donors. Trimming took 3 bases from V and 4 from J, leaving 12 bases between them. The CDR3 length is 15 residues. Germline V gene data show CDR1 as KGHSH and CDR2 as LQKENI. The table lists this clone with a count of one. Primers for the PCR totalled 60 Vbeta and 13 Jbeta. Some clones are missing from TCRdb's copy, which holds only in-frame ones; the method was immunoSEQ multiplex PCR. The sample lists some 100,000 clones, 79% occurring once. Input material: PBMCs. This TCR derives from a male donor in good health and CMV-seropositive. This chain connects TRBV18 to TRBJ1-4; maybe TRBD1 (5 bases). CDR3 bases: TGTGCCAGCTCACCTGCCGGGGGATTTAATGAAAAACTGTTTTTT. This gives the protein CASSPAGGFNEKLFF. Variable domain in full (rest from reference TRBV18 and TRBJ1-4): NAGVMQNPRHLVRRRGQEARLRCSPMKGHSHVYWYRQLPEEGLKFMVYLQKENIIDESGMPKERFSAEFPKEGPSILRIQQVVRGDSAAYFCASSPAGGFNEKLFFGSGTQLSVL.